This TCR beta chain is from a study of shared clonotypes between healthy human individuals. Study-wide results and limits: With four donors compared, around 4.7% of naive CD4 clonotypes were shared.

V lost 6 bases, J lost 1 base, and 12 bases lay in between. Germline lookup yields CDR1 MNHNY and CDR2 SVGAGI (reference sequence). The CDR3 is 14 amino acids. Only in-frame clones appear in the TCRdb table, and some are missing; sequencing was by immunoSEQ multiplex PCR. This sample has some 2,000,000 clones, with 85% to 95% found just once. Notes on this clone: Its antigen is unidentified.

The sequencing sample was made of naive CD4+ T cells sorted from blood. Subset specified: CD45RA+ positively selected. This TCR was recovered from a man younger than 35 in good health. The rearrangement joins TRBV6-6 to TRBJ1-2, with D perhaps TRBD1 (6 bases). CDR3 coding DNA: TGTGCCAGCAGATTGGGGGGGCGTAACTATGGCTACACCTTC. Its translation is CASRLGGRNYGYTF.